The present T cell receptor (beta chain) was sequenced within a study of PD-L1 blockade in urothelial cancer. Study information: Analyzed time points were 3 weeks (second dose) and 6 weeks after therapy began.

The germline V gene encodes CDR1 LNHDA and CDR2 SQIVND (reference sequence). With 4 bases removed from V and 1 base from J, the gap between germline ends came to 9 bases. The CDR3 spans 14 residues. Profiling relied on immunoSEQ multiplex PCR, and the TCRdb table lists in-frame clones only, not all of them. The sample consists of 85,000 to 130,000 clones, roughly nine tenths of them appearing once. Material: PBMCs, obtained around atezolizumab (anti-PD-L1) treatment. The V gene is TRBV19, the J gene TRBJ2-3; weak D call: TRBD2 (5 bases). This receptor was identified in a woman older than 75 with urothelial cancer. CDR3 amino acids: CASSTQAGTDTQYF. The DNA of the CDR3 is TGTGCCAGTAGTACTCAAGCGGGCACAGATACGCAGTATTTT.